The 8 T cell receptor beta chains below were found in one sample sequenced in a study of T cell responses to AZD1222 COVID-19 vaccine. Generated by immunoSEQ multiplex PCR, the TCRdb table keeps only in-frame clones and is missing some. The profile shows about 180,000 clones, over 90% of them singletons. The sample was peripheral blood, taken 28 days after the second AZD1222 dose. The source of these receptors is an adult who received the AZD1222 COVID-19 vaccine.

J is TRBJ2-5 and V is TRBV11-2; unclear D gene. This CDR3 region has 13 residues. Germline values: CDR1 SGHAT, CDR2 FQNNGV. V was cut by 4 bases and J by 5 bases, with 11 bases left in between. CDR3: CASSSPALETQYF. The DNA for the CDR3 is TGTGCCAGCAGCTCCCCCGCCCTGGAGACCCAGTACTTC.

This clone was seen a handful of times. The rearrangement links TRBV24-1 to TRBJ2-1, with 12 bases fitting TRBD2. The trim removed 7 bases at V and 4 bases at J, leaving 19 bases unmatched. CDR3 length: 20 amino acids. Germline V CDR1 and CDR2: KGHDR, SFDVKD. In nucleotides, the CDR3 is TGTGCCACCAGCAAAAACCAACTCCTGACTAGCGGGAGCCTATACAATGAGCAGTTCTTC. Translation gives CATSKNQLLTSGSLYNEQFF.

The V and J genes are TRBV3-1 (or the pseudogene TRBV3-2) and TRBJ1-5; 8 bases are a match to TRBD1. The length of the CDR3 is 17 residues. The junction had 5 bases not matched to a gene; V was cut back by 0 bases and J by 1 base. Looked up from germline, CDR1 is LGHDT and CDR2 is YNNKEL (reference sequence). The CDR3 reads CASSQEGTGRSNQPQHF. The CDR3 coding sequence is TGTGCCAGCAGCCAAGAAGGGACAGGTCGGAGCAATCAGCCCCAGCATTTT.

This chain joins TRBV12-3 or TRBV12-4 and TRBJ1-6; D not certain. V lost 6 bases and J 10 bases, leaving 13 bases between the germline ends. This CDR3 spans 13 amino acids. The CDR3 loop is CASRSTGLSPLHF. The CDR3, as DNA: TGTGCCAGCAGATCCACCGGGTTGTCACCCCTCCACTTT.

The CDR3 protein is CASSPGSANSDTQYF. The CDR3 DNA reads TGTGCCAGCAGCCCCGGTTCAGCTAATTCAGATACGCAGTATTTT. The chain couples TRBV7-9 to TRBJ2-3; no clear D gene. CDR1 and CDR2 from the germline V gene are SEHNR and FQNEAQ (reference sequence). Trimming shortened V by 5 bases and J by 4 bases, and 16 bases separated the two germline ends. This CDR3 comprises 15 residues.

V gene TRBV2 combines with J gene TRBJ2-1, with TRBD1 matching over 7 bases. The CDR3 is 15 amino acids. CDR1 is SNHLY and CDR2 is FYNNEI in the germline V gene. V trimming: 6 bases; J trimming: 0 bases; junction bases outside the gene matches: 5. CDR3: CASRKGQSSYNEQFF. The CDR3 DNA reads TGTGCCAGCAGGAAGGGACAGAGCTCCTACAATGAGCAGTTCTTC.

The chain couples TRBV7-2 to TRBJ1-2; 8 bases line up with TRBD1. Germline loops: CDR1 SGHTA, CDR2 FQGNSA. This CDR3 region has 14 residues. V shed 5 bases, J shed 3 bases, and the junction held 5 bases outside the gene matches. DNA for the CDR3: TGTGCCAGCAGCCCCCAGACAGGGGACTATGGCTACACCTTC. Amino acid sequence: CASSPQTGDYGYTF. Supplemented by reference TRBV7-2 and TRBJ1-2, the full variable domain reads GAGVSQSPSNKVTEKGKDVELRCDPISGHTALYWYRQSLGQGLEFLIYFQGNSAPDKSGLPSDRFSAERTGGSVSTLTIQRTQQEDSAVYLCASSPQTGDYGYTFGSGTRLTVV.

The chain employs TRBV12-2 and TRBJ2-7. TRBV12-2 is a listed pseudogene. The CDR3 has 14 residues. As DNA, the CDR3 is TGTGCAAGTCGATCAACGCCCGAAACCTACGAGCAGTACTTC. Encoded protein: CASRSTPETYEQYF.